Shown below are 32 T cell receptor beta chains from a single sample sequenced in a study of CD8+ T cells in alopecia areata. The treatment here: oral pan-JAK inhibitor, 5-10 mg twice daily. Following RNA extraction, reverse transcription yielded cDNA that acted as the sequencing template. Only in-frame clones appear in the TCRdb table, and some are missing; sequencing was by immunoSEQ multiplex PCR. The sample has about 92,000 clones; 44% are singletons. This material consisted of CD8+ T cells sorted from blood, taken at week 24, from a patient treated with tofacitinib. The receptors shown here come from a human donor with alopecia areata.

The chain employs TRBV4-1 and TRBJ1-2; TRBD1 is a possible D gene (5 bases). The V end lost 0 bases, the J end lost 7 bases, and 12 bases lay between the germline ends. The CDR3 length is 14 residues. Germline CDR1 and CDR2: MGHRA and YSYEKL. CDR3 region: CASSQDPGKAGYTF. The CDR3 nucleotides are TGCGCCAGCAGCCAAGATCCAGGGAAAGCTGGCTACACCTTC.

CDR3 sequence (DNA): TGTGCCAGCAGCCTGACTAGCGGCTCCTACGAGCAGTACTTC. Its translation is CASSLTSGSYEQYF. The V call is TRBV5-4, the J call TRBJ2-7, with TRBD2 matching over 9 bases. Germline V gene sequence: CDR1 SGHNT, CDR2 YYREEE (reference sequence). V shed 4 bases and J 0 bases; nucleotides not matched to a gene: 2. The CDR3 spans 14 residues. Complete variable domain (other parts from reference TRBV5-4 and TRBJ2-7): ETGVTQSPTHLIKTRGQQVTLRCSSQSGHNTVSWYQQALGQGPQFIFQYYREEENGRGNFPPRFSGLQFPNYSSELNVNALELDDSALYLCASSLTSGSYEQYFGPGTRLTVT.

The V gene is TRBV5-6, the J gene TRBJ2-7; no firm D call. Germline CDR1 is SGHDT and CDR2 is YYEEEE. V was trimmed by 1 base and J by 4 bases, leaving 6 bases between them. CDR3 length: 12 amino acids. The CDR3 coding sequence is TGTGCCAGCAGCTTGCGGCAGTACGAGCAGTACTTC. Its protein product is CASSLRQYEQYF.

V gene TRBV27 combines with J gene TRBJ1-4, with TRBD1 as a possible D gene (6 bases). CDR1 and CDR2 (germline): MNHEY, SMNVEV (reference sequence). CDR3 length: 18 amino acids. The germline V and J ends were trimmed by 5 bases and 7 bases, with 26 bases remaining between them. The CDR3 nucleotides read TGTGCCAGCAGTGTACACGGTCGGGTGGGGGGCGCGAGTGAAAAACTGTTTTTT. Residues: CASSVHGRVGGASEKLFF.

This chain joins TRBV18 and TRBJ2-7; tentatively, D is TRBD1 or TRBD2 (5 bases each). V was clipped by 4 bases and J by 2 bases, with 12 bases between them. The length of the CDR3 is 14 residues. Germline V lookup: CDR1 KGHSH, CDR2 LQKENI. The DNA of the CDR3 is TGTGCCAGCTCACTCGGGACGGAAGCCTACGAGCAGTACTTC. This codes for CASSLGTEAYEQYF.

This clone turned up a few times. This sample includes further DNA sequences coding for the same CDR3. This chain joins TRBV27 and TRBJ2-7; 10 bases line up with TRBD2. V lost 4 bases to trimming and J lost 4 bases; unmatched junction nucleotides: 4. The CDR3 totals 14 residues. Germline V CDR1 and CDR2: MNHEY, SMNVEV (reference sequence). CDR3 sequence (DNA): TGTGCCAGCAGTTCGGGACTAGCGTTTTACGAGCAGTACTTC. Translating it yields CASSSGLAFYEQYF.

This chain joins TRBV6-4 and TRBJ1-1; no clear D. CDR3 length: 13 amino acids. Germline V gives CDR1 MRHNA, CDR2 SNTAGT. With 6 bases removed from V and 1 base from J, the gap between germline ends came to 9 bases. CDR3 amino acids: CASSPTENTEAFF. In DNA, the CDR3 is TGTGCCAGCAGCCCCACAGAGAACACTGAAGCTTTCTTT.

The rearrangement links TRBV29-1 to TRBJ2-2, with D unresolved. Per germline, CDR1 SQVTM and CDR2 ANQGSEA. The CDR3 is 10 amino acids. V lost 4 bases and J 10 bases, leaving 7 bases between the germline ends. DNA for the CDR3: TGCAGCGTTGGAAGTGTGGAGCTGTTTTTT. This gives the protein CSVGSVELFF.

The chain carries TRBV19 and TRBJ2-1; TRBD2 agrees at 14 bases. Germline V lookup: CDR1 LNHDA, CDR2 SQIVND (reference sequence). Unmatched junction bases numbered 3, after V lost 6 bases and J lost 5 bases. The CDR3 sequence is 15 residues long. CDR3 in amino acids: CASSQGLAGDNEQFF. In nucleotides, the CDR3 is TGTGCCAGTAGCCAGGGACTAGCGGGAGACAATGAGCAGTTCTTC. Based on the CDR3 plus reference TRBV19 and TRBJ2-1, the full variable domain is DGGITQSPKYLFRKEGQNVTLSCEQNLNHDAMYWYRQDPGQGLRLIYYSQIVNDFQKGDIAEGYSVSREKKESFPLTVTSAQKNPTAFYLCASSQGLAGDNEQFFGPGTRLTVL.

The chain combines TRBV7-2 with TRBJ1-2; D possibly corresponds to TRBD1 (5 bases). Germline V gene sequence: CDR1 SGHTA, CDR2 FQGNSA. The germline V and J ends were trimmed by 0 bases and 6 bases, with 14 bases remaining between them. There are 15 residues in the CDR3. CDR3 region: CASSLAPGTNDGYTF. In DNA form, the CDR3 reads TGTGCCAGCAGCTTAGCCCCAGGGACCAATGATGGCTACACCTTC.

V and J are TRBV27 and TRBJ2-1, with TRBD2 matching over 8 bases. V was pared by 7 bases and J by 8 bases, with 7 bases of the junction left unmatched. The CDR3 length is 13 residues. Germline CDR1 and CDR2: MNHEY and SMNVEV (reference sequence). The CDR3 DNA sequence: TGTGCCAGCAAGTGGGGAGCGGGAGATGAGCAGTTCTTC. This sequence encodes CASKWGAGDEQFF.

The rearrangement uses TRBV7-2 and TRBJ2-4, with 7 bases identical to TRBD2. The CDR3 consists of 18 residues. Losses at the gene ends were 6 bases for V and 3 bases for J; bases not matched to a gene: 17. Germline V gene lookup returns CDR1 SGHTA and CDR2 FQGNSA. The CDR3 DNA is TGTGCCAGCAGGCCTCAGCGGGGACTATCGGTTGTCAAAAACATTCAGTACTTC. Protein: CASRPQRGLSVVKNIQYF.

The chain uses TRBV27 and TRBJ1-5; D is ambiguous. This CDR3 contains 15 residues. V was pared by 2 bases and J by 0 bases, with 8 bases between. From germline, CDR1 is MNHEY and CDR2 SMNVEV (reference sequence). The chain's CDR3 is CASSLRAGSNQPQHF. The CDR3 DNA follows: TGTGCCAGCAGTTTAAGGGCAGGTAGCAATCAGCCCCAGCATTTT.

The chain is built from TRBV27 and TRBJ2-7; 7 bases line up with TRBD2. V shed 10 bases and J 2 bases; nucleotides not matched to a gene: 8. Germline V lookup: CDR1 MNHEY, CDR2 SMNVEV (reference sequence). The CDR3 runs to 13 residues. The CDR3 here is CATGWSGAYEQYF. The CDR3 coding sequence is TGTGCCACGGGATGGAGCGGGGCCTACGAGCAGTACTTC.

This sequence joins TRBV29-1 and TRBJ2-1, with 10 nucleotides matching TRBD2. The CDR3 is 18 residues long. V shed 7 bases and J 5 bases; nucleotides not matched to a gene: 20. Germline assignment: CDR1 SQVTM and CDR2 ANQGSEA. The CDR3 protein is CSGRIFLAGELRHNEQFF. The CDR3 DNA follows: TGCAGCGGACGAATATTCCTAGCGGGAGAATTGAGACACAATGAGCAGTTCTTC.

The genes are TRBV6-5 and TRBJ2-3; possible D gene TRBD1, 6 bases. The CDR3 covers 15 residues. The V gene lost 0 bases and the J gene lost 1 base, with 8 bases spanning the gap. The germline CDR1 and CDR2 sequences are MNHEY and SVGAGI. The CDR3 region has the DNA TGTGCCAGCAGTTACTCGACAGGACGCACAGATACGCAGTATTTT. Its protein product is CASSYSTGRTDTQYF.

The chain combines TRBV19 with TRBJ1-5; a weak D match, TRBD1 (5 bases). Trimming shortened V by 5 bases and J by 3 bases, and 8 bases separated the two germline ends. From germline, CDR1 is LNHDA and CDR2 SQIVND (reference sequence). The CDR3 is 13 amino acids. The CDR3 loop is CASSLGDNQPQHF. The CDR3 DNA sequence: TGTGCCAGTAGTTTAGGGGACAATCAGCCCCAGCATTTT.

V gene TRBV4-2 combines with J gene TRBJ1-2; TRBD1 agrees at 9 bases. Trimming took 4 bases from V and 4 from J; bases not matched to a gene: 7. CDR1 LGHNA and CDR2 YNFKEQ come from the germline V gene. The CDR3 loop spans 15 amino acids. The chain's CDR3 is CASSPRTGEGYGYTF. The CDR3 DNA follows: TGTGCCAGCAGCCCCCGGACAGGGGAGGGCTATGGCTACACCTTC.

This rearrangement joins TRBV15 to TRBJ1-2; D gene unclear. V was cut by 8 bases and J by 4 bases, with 17 bases left in between. This CDR3 is built from 14 residues. Germline-derived CDR1 and CDR2 are LNHNV and YYDKDF (reference sequence). The CDR3: CATGPDLTGYGYTF. DNA for the CDR3: TGTGCCACCGGCCCGGACCTTACGGGCTATGGCTACACCTTC.

A few counts support this clone. The chain joins TRBV29-1 to TRBJ2-3; D remains ambiguous. CDR1 is SQVTM and CDR2 is ANQGSEA in the germline V gene. V lost 2 bases and J 5 bases, leaving 5 bases between the germline ends. The CDR3 spans 11 residues. CDR3 nucleotides: TGCAGCGTTGAAAGTTTAGATACGCAGTATTTT. Protein: CSVESLDTQYF.

This clone was detected a few times. V is TRBV29-1 and J is TRBJ2-3; D is unresolved. Germline loops: CDR1 SQVTM, CDR2 ANQGSEA. The CDR3 spans 14 residues. V lost 0 bases to trimming and J lost 2 bases, with 9 bases between them. CDR3 nucleotide sequence: TGCAGCGTTGAAGATCGGTCGGACACAGATACGCAGTATTTT. This codes for CSVEDRSDTDTQYF.

The gene calls are TRBV9 and TRBJ2-7; maybe TRBD1 (6 bases). Trimming removed 4 bases at V and 3 bases at J, with 11 bases between. Germline V lookup: CDR1 SGDLS, CDR2 YYNGEE. The CDR3 contains 13 residues. CDR3 loop: CASSSPDSYEQYF. In DNA, the CDR3 is TGTGCCAGCAGCTCTCCGGACAGCTACGAGCAGTACTTC.

The chain has TRBV7-2 and TRBJ2-7; 9 bases line up with TRBD1. The germline gives CDR1 SGHTA, CDR2 FQGNSA. V lost 3 bases, J lost 2 bases, and 5 bases stayed unmatched. The CDR3 is made up of 15 amino acids. CDR3 in amino acids: CASSFGTGWTYEQYF. The CDR3 DNA is TGTGCCAGCAGCTTCGGGACAGGGTGGACCTACGAGCAGTACTTC.

This clone was counted a few times. The chain recombines TRBV5-6 with TRBJ1-1; TRBD1 aligns across 11 bases. The junction had 4 bases not matched to a gene; V was cut back by 2 bases and J by 4 bases. This CDR3 spans 15 amino acids. Per germline, CDR1 SGHDT and CDR2 YYEEEE. The CDR3 DNA sequence: TGTGCCAGCAGCTTCGGGACAGGGGGAAGCACTGAAGCTTTCTTT. Amino acids: CASSFGTGGSTEAFF.

The chain joins TRBV5-1 to TRBJ2-1, with a possible D match to TRBD1 (6 bases). V dropped 7 bases and J dropped 9 bases, with 11 bases sitting between them. Per germline, CDR1 SGHRS and CDR2 YFSETQ. This CDR3 contains 11 residues. The CDR3 region has the DNA TGCGCCAGCGCCTGGGGGCGTGAGCAGTTCTTC. Its protein product is CASAWGREQFF.

The V gene is TRBV19, the J gene TRBJ2-4, with D possibly matching TRBD2 (5 bases). This CDR3 region has 17 residues. V dropped 3 bases and J dropped 0 bases, with 15 bases sitting between them. Germline V gene lookup returns CDR1 LNHDA and CDR2 SQIVND (reference sequence). CDR3 nucleotide sequence: TGTGCCAGTAGTATTGAGGACGGGGATCTAGCCAAAAACATTCAGTACTTC. It codes for CASSIEDGDLAKNIQYF.

This clone was seen a handful of times. V is TRBV9 and J is TRBJ2-5, with TRBD1 as a possible D gene (6 bases). The CDR3 extends over 14 amino acids. The ends were cut back, 4 bases at V and 2 bases at J, with 12 bases in the middle. The germline V gene encodes CDR1 SGDLS and CDR2 YYNGEE. The CDR3 bases are TGTGCCAGCAGCCCGGGGACAATACAAGAGACCCAGTACTTC. It codes for CASSPGTIQETQYF.

This clone was detected once. This sequence joins TRBV5-1 and TRBJ2-5; TRBD2 might be the D (7 bases). CDR3 length equals 17 residues. Germline values: CDR1 SGHRS, CDR2 YFSETQ. V lost 4 bases to trimming and J lost 4 bases, with 23 bases between them. The CDR3 DNA sequence: TGCGCCAGCAGCCCCCCCGGACAGACCCCGGGGGGAGAGACCCAGTACTTC. Translated, it gives CASSPPGQTPGGETQYF.

The rearrangement uses TRBV30 and TRBJ2-5, with TRBD2 matching over 7 bases. CDR1 and CDR2 (germline): GTSNPN, SVGIG (reference sequence). The V segment lost 0 bases and the J segment 2 bases; nucleotides outside the gene matches: 6. The CDR3 has 15 residues. CDR3 nucleotide sequence: TGTGCCTGGAGTGTACGGGGAGGGAGACAAGAGACCCAGTACTTC. Its protein product is CAWSVRGGRQETQYF.

In its sample, this clone was seen a few times. The chain is built from TRBV4-1 and TRBJ1-5, with D perhaps TRBD1 (6 bases). The germline V gene encodes CDR1 MGHRA and CDR2 YSYEKL. This CDR3 region has 14 residues. Trimming cost V 4 bases and J 0 bases, with 7 bases left between them. As DNA, the CDR3 is TGCGCCAGCAGCCGGGACACTAGCAATCAGCCCCAGCATTTT. Translated: CASSRDTSNQPQHF.

The chain recombines TRBV30 with TRBJ2-5, with D hard to call. This CDR3 is 11 amino acids long. From germline, CDR1 is GTSNPN and CDR2 SVGIG (reference sequence). V lost 4 bases, J lost 5 bases, and 8 bases lay in between. For the CDR3, the DNA is TGTGCCTGGAATGCTGGGGAGACCCAGTACTTC. Translated: CAWNAGETQYF.

The genes are TRBV4-1 and TRBJ2-4, with 7 positions matching TRBD2. From germline, CDR1 is MGHRA and CDR2 YSYEKL. The junction had 16 bases not matched to a gene; V was cut back by 0 bases and J by 8 bases. The CDR3 runs 18 residues. CDR3 nucleotides: TGCGCCAGCAGCCAAGATAATCAGTGGGCGGGAGCCGTAGACATTCAGTACTTC. Protein product: CASSQDNQWAGAVDIQYF.